This T cell receptor beta chain is from a study of blood T cell repertoires in COVID-19. J lost 4 bases, V lost 2 bases, and 5 bases had no gene match. Germline lookup yields CDR1 MNHNS and CDR2 SASEGT. This CDR3 spans 17 amino acids. TCRdb's table, derived via immunoSEQ multiplex PCR, lists solely in-frame clones and lacks some. The sample has 90,000 to 120,000 clones; around 88% are singletons. The chain combines TRBV6-1 with TRBJ2-1; 13 nucleotides align to TRBD2. The receptor's source is a man aged 45-65 years with active or convalescent COVID-19. Sequenced sample: peripheral blood. The chain's CDR3 is CASSERLGLAGYNEQFF. CDR3 bases: TGTGCCAGCAGTGAACGACTGGGACTAGCGGGGTACAATGAGCAGTTCTTC.